Listed below are T cell receptor beta chains from one sample, sequenced in a study of long-term antiretroviral therapy in people with HIV. TCRdb's copy holds only in-frame clones and misses some; the assay was immunoSEQ multiplex PCR. The data contain 15,000 to 25,000 clones, 90% of them seen just once; the ten biggest clones take up over 7.5%. The sequencing here drew on unsorted PBMCs, taken about 4.6 years before starting antiretroviral therapy. These receptors all stem from a young woman with HIV. Each CDR3 is given with its conserved first and last residue. D genes are given only for firm matches. Clone sizes are given selectively: once, few, many, or a class where the clone is expanded.

d_gene: -; j_gene: TRBJ1-2; v_gene: TRBV7-3; abundance: -; CDR3aa: CASSLWGKGGYTF; CDR3nt: TGTGCCAGCAGCTTATGGGGGAAAGGCGGCTACACCTTC
d_gene: TRBD2; j_gene: TRBJ2-7; v_gene: TRBV6-6; abundance: -; CDR3aa: CASRGTSGVTYEQYF; CDR3nt: TGTGCCAGCAGAGGGACTAGCGGGGTCACCTACGAGCAGTACTTC
d_gene: -; j_gene: TRBJ1-1; v_gene: TRBV28; abundance: -; CDR3aa: CASSLSRGTEAFF; CDR3nt: TGTGCCAGCAGTTTGTCCAGGGGCACTGAAGCTTTCTTT
d_gene: -; j_gene: TRBJ1-2; v_gene: TRBV6-5; abundance: once; CDR3aa: CASRRIEGGNYGYTF; CDR3nt: TGTGCCAGCAGGAGAATCGAAGGGGGTAACTATGGCTACACCTTC
d_gene: -; j_gene: TRBJ2-5; v_gene: TRBV30; abundance: -; CDR3aa: CAWNRLGGQETQYF; CDR3nt: TGTGCCTGGAATCGACTAGGGGGGCAAGAGACCCAGTACTTC
d_gene: TRBD1; j_gene: TRBJ2-7; v_gene: TRBV9; abundance: -; CDR3aa: CASSLGTGGSAVYEQYF; CDR3nt: TGTGCCAGCAGCCTTGGGACAGGGGGCAGCGCGGTTTACGAGCAGTACTTC
d_gene: TRBD1; j_gene: TRBJ2-5; v_gene: TRBV15; abundance: -; CDR3aa: CATSRGGTGGKETQYF; CDR3nt: TGTGCCACCAGCAGAGGGGGGACAGGGGGTAAAGAGACCCAGTACTTC
d_gene: TRBD1; j_gene: TRBJ1-5; v_gene: TRBV19; abundance: -; CDR3aa: CASSVGQGIQPQHF; CDR3nt: TGTGCCAGTAGTGTGGGACAGGGTATTCAGCCCCAGCATTTT
d_gene: -; j_gene: TRBJ1-4; v_gene: TRBV11-2; abundance: -; CDR3aa: CASSFTENEKLFF; CDR3nt: TGTGCCAGCAGCTTCACAGAGAATGAAAAACTGTTTTTT
d_gene: -; j_gene: TRBJ2-2; v_gene: TRBV2; abundance: -; CDR3aa: CASSEQGTNTGELFF; CDR3nt: TGTGCCAGCAGTGAACAGGGGACGAACACCGGGGAGCTGTTTTTT
d_gene: -; j_gene: TRBJ1-1; v_gene: TRBV7-9; abundance: -; CDR3aa: CASSNIPVNTEAFF; CDR3nt: TGTGCCAGCAGCAATATCCCGGTTAACACTGAAGCTTTCTTT
d_gene: TRBD1; j_gene: TRBJ2-1; v_gene: TRBV5-4; abundance: -; CDR3aa: CASSPRTGDPSYNEQFF; CDR3nt: TGTGCCAGCAGCCCGCGGACAGGGGACCCCTCCTACAATGAGCAGTTCTTC
d_gene: TRBD1; j_gene: TRBJ1-1; v_gene: TRBV18; abundance: -; CDR3aa: CASSPTGGGTEAFF; CDR3nt: TGTGCCAGCTCACCAACAGGGGGTGGCACTGAAGCTTTCTTT
d_gene: TRBD1; j_gene: TRBJ2-3; v_gene: TRBV4-3; abundance: -; CDR3aa: CASSQVAQGAETQYF; CDR3nt: TGCGCCAGCAGCCAAGTGGCTCAGGGGGCAGAGACGCAGTATTTT
d_gene: -; j_gene: TRBJ2-3; v_gene: TRBV5-1; abundance: -; CDR3aa: CASSINGGSTDTQYF; CDR3nt: TGCGCCAGCAGCATCAATGGGGGTAGCACAGATACGCAGTATTTT
d_gene: -; j_gene: TRBJ1-6; v_gene: TRBV25-1; abundance: -; CDR3aa: CASGPGLNSPLHF; CDR3nt: TGTGCCAGCGGCCCGGGACTTAATTCACCCCTCCACTTT
d_gene: -; j_gene: TRBJ1-1; v_gene: TRBV9; abundance: -; CDR3aa: CASSRLGQSNTEAFF; CDR3nt: TGTGCCAGCAGCCGCTTGGGGCAGTCGAACACTGAAGCTTTCTTT
d_gene: TRBD1; j_gene: TRBJ1-4; v_gene: TRBV18; abundance: -; CDR3aa: CASSPTGVGEKLFF; CDR3nt: TGTGCCAGCTCACCGACAGGGGTGGGTGAAAAACTGTTTTTT
d_gene: -; j_gene: TRBJ2-6; v_gene: TRBV5-6; abundance: once; CDR3aa: CASSSGQSGANVLTF; CDR3nt: TGTGCCAGCAGCTCGGGACAATCTGGGGCCAACGTCCTGACTTTC
d_gene: -; j_gene: TRBJ1-6; v_gene: TRBV9; abundance: few; CDR3aa: CASSQTGTTKNSPLHF; CDR3nt: TGTGCCAGCAGCCAAACGGGGACAACTAAAAATTCACCCCTCCACTTT
d_gene: -; j_gene: TRBJ2-6; v_gene: TRBV19; abundance: -; CDR3aa: CASNRRGETGANVLTF; CDR3nt: TGTGCCAGTAATCGGCGCGGGGAGACTGGGGCCAACGTCCTGACTTTC
d_gene: TRBD1; j_gene: TRBJ1-4; v_gene: TRBV28; abundance: -; CDR3aa: CASSLAGWTGGGEKLFF; CDR3nt: TGTGCCAGCAGTCTCGCGGGATGGACAGGGGGCGGTGAAAAACTGTTTTTT
d_gene: -; j_gene: TRBJ1-1; v_gene: TRBV18; abundance: -; CDR3aa: CASSPTPASGTEAFF; CDR3nt: TGTGCCAGCTCACCAACACCTGCCAGTGGAACTGAAGCTTTCTTT
d_gene: TRBD1; j_gene: TRBJ1-2; v_gene: TRBV11-2; abundance: -; CDR3aa: CASSALTGGGGYTF; CDR3nt: TGTGCCAGCAGCGCGTTGACAGGGGGGGGTGGCTACACCTTC
d_gene: -; j_gene: TRBJ2-7; v_gene: TRBV7-9; abundance: few; CDR3aa: CASQARQGPYEQYF; CDR3nt: TGTGCGAGTCAGGCTCGGCAGGGACCCTACGAGCAGTACTTC
d_gene: TRBD1; j_gene: TRBJ1-1; v_gene: TRBV19; abundance: -; CDR3aa: CASSTPQGMNTEAFF; CDR3nt: TGTGCCAGTAGTACCCCACAGGGGATGAACACTGAAGCTTTCTTT
d_gene: TRBD1; j_gene: TRBJ1-1; v_gene: TRBV29-1; abundance: few; CDR3aa: CSVLTGGVNTEAFF; CDR3nt: TGCAGCGTTTTAACAGGGGGCGTGAACACTGAAGCTTTCTTT
d_gene: -; j_gene: TRBJ2-7; v_gene: TRBV19; abundance: once; CDR3aa: CASSVASGSSYEQYF; CDR3nt: TGTGCCAGTAGTGTGGCAAGCGGATCCTCCTACGAGCAGTACTTC